The 8 T cell receptor beta chains below come from one sample, sequenced in a study of control samples from healthy donors and cancer patients. The protocol was immunoSEQ multiplex PCR, while the TCRdb copy is restricted to in-frame clones and leaves out a portion. Of about 150,000 clones listed, about 90% are singletons. The sample was blood. Every receptor here comes from a man aged 25 to 40 in good health.

V gene TRBV30 combines with J gene TRBJ1-4; D gene ambiguous. The CDR3 is 14 residues long. Trimming stripped 2 bases from V and 8 bases from J, with 15 bases between. Germline values: CDR1 GTSNPN, CDR2 SVGIG (reference sequence). CDR3 sequence (DNA): TGTGCCTGGAGTCCCCGGGCTGCCGGGGAAAAACTGTTTTTT. Translated, it gives CAWSPRAAGEKLFF.

The chain joins TRBV7-9 to TRBJ1-1, with unresolved D. With 1 base removed from V and 7 bases from J, the gap between germline ends came to 13 bases. The CDR3 covers 14 residues. Germline values: CDR1 SEHNR, CDR2 FQNEAQ (reference sequence). The CDR3 protein is CASSLGTSKIEAFF. Written as DNA, the CDR3 is TGTGCCAGCAGCTTAGGGACTTCCAAAATTGAAGCTTTCTTT.

The CDR3 here is CASGLSPRGSGNQPQHF. The CDR3, as DNA: TGTGCTAGTGGTTTGAGCCCCAGGGGAAGCGGCAATCAGCCCCAGCATTTT. The chain employs TRBV12-5 and TRBJ1-5; possible D gene TRBD1, 6 bases. This CDR3 region has 17 residues. Per germline, CDR1 LGHNT and CDR2 FRNRAP. V was pared by 2 bases and J by 2 bases, with 16 bases between.

This chain joins TRBV2 and TRBJ1-5; 11 bases fit TRBD1. Germline trimming cut 6 bases from V and 6 bases from J; bases unmatched to any gene: 7. Germline loops: CDR1 SNHLY, CDR2 FYNNEI. The CDR3 is 15 residues long. In DNA form, the CDR3 reads TGTGCCAGCAGCGGGGACAGGGGGAAGAGTCAGCCCCAGCATTTT. It encodes CASSGDRGKSQPQHF.

With regard to this clone: Additional DNA sequences in this sample encode the identical CDR3. This chain connects TRBV6-5 to TRBJ2-1; perhaps D is TRBD1 or TRBD2 (5 bases each). Germline-derived CDR1 and CDR2 are MNHEY and SVGAGI. The CDR3 is 13 residues long. The germline V and J ends were trimmed by 2 bases and 6 bases, with 8 bases remaining between them. In DNA, the CDR3 is TGTGCCAGCAGTTACGGGGGATTCAATGAGCAGTTCTTC. It encodes CASSYGGFNEQFF.

The chain combines TRBV15 with TRBJ2-7, with 7 bases matching TRBD1. The CDR3 runs 16 residues. V dropped 0 bases and J dropped 0; count of bases not matched to a gene: 5. Germline V lookup: CDR1 LNHNV, CDR2 YYDKDF (reference sequence). CDR3 residues: CATSREKQGSSYEQYF. CDR3 sequence (DNA): TGTGCCACCAGCAGAGAGAAACAGGGGAGCTCCTACGAGCAGTACTTC.

This rearrangement joins TRBV12-3 or TRBV12-4 to TRBJ2-5; D is unresolved. The CDR3 is 13 amino acids. V was trimmed by 2 bases and J by 3 bases, leaving 7 bases between them. The DNA of the CDR3 is TGTGCCAGCAGTTTAATTACCGAAGAGACCCAGTACTTC. Translating it yields CASSLITEETQYF.

This chain connects TRBV7-9 to TRBJ1-2; D not certain. The germline V gene encodes CDR1 SEHNR and CDR2 FQNEAQ (reference sequence). This CDR3 is 14 amino acids long. The V end lost 2 bases, the J end lost 2 bases, and 9 bases lay between the germline ends. The CDR3 reads CASSLPGSNYGYTF. CDR3 nucleotides: TGTGCCAGCAGCTTACCGGGGTCGAACTATGGCTACACCTTC.